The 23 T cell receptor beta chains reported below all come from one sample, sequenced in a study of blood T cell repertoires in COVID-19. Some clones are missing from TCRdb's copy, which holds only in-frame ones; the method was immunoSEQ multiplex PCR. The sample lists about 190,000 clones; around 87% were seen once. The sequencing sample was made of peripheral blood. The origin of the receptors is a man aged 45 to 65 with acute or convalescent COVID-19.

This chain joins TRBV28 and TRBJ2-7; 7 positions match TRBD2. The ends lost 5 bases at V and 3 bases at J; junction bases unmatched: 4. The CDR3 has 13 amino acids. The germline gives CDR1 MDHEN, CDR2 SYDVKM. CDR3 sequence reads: CASSVSGNYEQYF. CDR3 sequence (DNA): TGTGCCAGCAGTGTCAGCGGGAACTACGAGCAGTACTTC.

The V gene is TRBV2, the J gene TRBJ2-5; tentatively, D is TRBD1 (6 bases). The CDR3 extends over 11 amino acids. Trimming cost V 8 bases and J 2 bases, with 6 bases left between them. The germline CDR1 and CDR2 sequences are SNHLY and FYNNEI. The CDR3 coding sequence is TGTGCCAGCGGACAGCAAGAGACCCAGTACTTC. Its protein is CASGQQETQYF.

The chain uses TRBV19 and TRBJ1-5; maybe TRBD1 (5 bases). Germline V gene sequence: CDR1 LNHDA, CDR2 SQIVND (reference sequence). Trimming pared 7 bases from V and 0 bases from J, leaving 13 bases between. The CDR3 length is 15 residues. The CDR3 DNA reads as TGTGCCAGTACCCAGGAGGGGAGTAGCAATCAGCCCCAGCATTTT. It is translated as CASTQEGSSNQPQHF.

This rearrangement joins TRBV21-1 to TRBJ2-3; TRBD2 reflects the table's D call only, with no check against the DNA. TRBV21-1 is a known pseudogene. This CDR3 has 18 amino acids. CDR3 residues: CASSKTLGLAGVTDTQYF. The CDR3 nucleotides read TGTGCCAGCAGCAAAACCCTCGGACTAGCGGGAGTCACAGATACGCAGTATTTT.

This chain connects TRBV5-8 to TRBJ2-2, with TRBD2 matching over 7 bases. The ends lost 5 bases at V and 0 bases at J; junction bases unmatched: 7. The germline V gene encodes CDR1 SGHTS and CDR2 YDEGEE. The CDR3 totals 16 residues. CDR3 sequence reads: CASRPWEGSNTGELFF. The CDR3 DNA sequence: TGTGCCAGCAGACCCTGGGAGGGCTCGAACACCGGGGAGCTGTTTTTT.

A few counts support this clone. CDR3 loop: CAWRRQGSAEAFF. As DNA, the CDR3 is TGTGCCTGGAGAAGACAGGGTTCCGCTGAAGCTTTCTTT. The V gene is TRBV30, the J gene TRBJ1-1; TRBD1 aligns across 7 bases. V lost 3 bases and J lost 6; bases outside the gene matches: 7. Germline CDR1 GTSNPN, CDR2 SVGIG (reference sequence). The CDR3 consists of 13 residues.

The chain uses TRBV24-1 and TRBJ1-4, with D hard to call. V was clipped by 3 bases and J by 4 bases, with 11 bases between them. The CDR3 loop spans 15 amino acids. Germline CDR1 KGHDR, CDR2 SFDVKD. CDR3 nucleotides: TGTGCCACCAGTGATCCCCGGGAAATTAATGAAAAACTGTTTTTT. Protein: CATSDPREINEKLFF.

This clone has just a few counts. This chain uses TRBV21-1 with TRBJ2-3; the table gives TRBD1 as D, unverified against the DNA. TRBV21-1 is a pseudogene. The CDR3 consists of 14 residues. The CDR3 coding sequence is TGTGCCAGCAGCAAGGGACAGCCCACAGATACGCAGTATTTT. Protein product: CASSKGQPTDTQYF.

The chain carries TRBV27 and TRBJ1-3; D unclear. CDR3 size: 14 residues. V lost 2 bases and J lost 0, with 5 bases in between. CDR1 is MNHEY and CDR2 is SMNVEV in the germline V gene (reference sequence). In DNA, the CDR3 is TGTGCCAGCAGTTTACGCTACTCTGGAAACACCATATATTTT. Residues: CASSLRYSGNTIYF.

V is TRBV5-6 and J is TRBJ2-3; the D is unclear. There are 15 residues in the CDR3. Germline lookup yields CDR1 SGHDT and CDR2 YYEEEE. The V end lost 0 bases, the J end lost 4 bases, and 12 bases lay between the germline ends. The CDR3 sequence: CASSLVEARADTQYF. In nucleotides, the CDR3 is TGTGCCAGCAGCTTGGTGGAAGCACGGGCAGATACGCAGTATTTT.

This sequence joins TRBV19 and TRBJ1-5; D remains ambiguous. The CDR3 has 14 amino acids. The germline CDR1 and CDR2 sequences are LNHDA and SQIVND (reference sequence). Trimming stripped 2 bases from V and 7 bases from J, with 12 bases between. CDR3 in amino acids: CASSIRRFWQPQHF. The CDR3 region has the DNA TGTGCCAGTAGTATAAGGAGGTTTTGGCAGCCCCAGCATTTT.

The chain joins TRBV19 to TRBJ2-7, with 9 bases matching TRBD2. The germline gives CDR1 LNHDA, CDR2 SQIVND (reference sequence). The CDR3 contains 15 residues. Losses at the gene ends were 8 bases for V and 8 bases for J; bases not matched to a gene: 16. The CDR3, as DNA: TGTGCCAGTTCCCCCTCCGTAGCGGGGGACCTGAAGCAGTACTTC. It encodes CASSPSVAGDLKQYF.

In DNA, the CDR3 is TGTGCCATCAGTGAGTCGACAGGGATCTATGGCTACACCTTC. It codes for CAISESTGIYGYTF. V is TRBV10-3 and J is TRBJ1-2; 7 bases are a match to TRBD1. CDR3 length equals 14 residues. Germline loops: CDR1 ENHRY, CDR2 SYGVKD. V was clipped by 0 bases and J by 4 bases; unmatched bases: 2.

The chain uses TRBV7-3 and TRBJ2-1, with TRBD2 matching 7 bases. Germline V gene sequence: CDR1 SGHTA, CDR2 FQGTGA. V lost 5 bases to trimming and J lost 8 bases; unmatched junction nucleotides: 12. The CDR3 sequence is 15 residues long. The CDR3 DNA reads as TGTGCCAGCAGCCCCAGGGAGGGACCCGTGGATGAGCAGTTCTTC. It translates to CASSPREGPVDEQFF.

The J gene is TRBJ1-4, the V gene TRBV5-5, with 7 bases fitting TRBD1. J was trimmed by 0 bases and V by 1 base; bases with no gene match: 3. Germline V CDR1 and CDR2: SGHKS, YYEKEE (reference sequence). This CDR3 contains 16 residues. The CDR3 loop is CASSLMGQSTNEKLFF. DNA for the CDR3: TGTGCCAGCAGCTTGATGGGACAGTCAACTAATGAAAAACTGTTTTTT.

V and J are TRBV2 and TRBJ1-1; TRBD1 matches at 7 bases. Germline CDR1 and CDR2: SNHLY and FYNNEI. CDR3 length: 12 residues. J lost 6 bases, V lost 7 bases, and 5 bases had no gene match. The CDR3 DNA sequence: TGTGCCAGCATGAGACAGGGCTCTGAAGCTTTCTTT. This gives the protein CASMRQGSEAFF.

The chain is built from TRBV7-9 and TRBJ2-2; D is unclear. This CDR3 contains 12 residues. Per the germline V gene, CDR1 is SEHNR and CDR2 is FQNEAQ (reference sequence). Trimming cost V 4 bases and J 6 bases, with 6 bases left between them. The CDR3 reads CASSWSAGELFF. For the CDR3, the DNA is TGTGCCAGCAGCTGGAGTGCCGGGGAGCTGTTTTTT.

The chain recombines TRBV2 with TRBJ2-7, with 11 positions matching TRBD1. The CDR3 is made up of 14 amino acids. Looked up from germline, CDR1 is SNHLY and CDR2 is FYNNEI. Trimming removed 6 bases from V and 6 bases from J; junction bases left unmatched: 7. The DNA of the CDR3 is TGTGCCAGCAGGCCCGGGACAGGGGGGGGCGAGCAGTACTTC. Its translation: CASRPGTGGGEQYF.

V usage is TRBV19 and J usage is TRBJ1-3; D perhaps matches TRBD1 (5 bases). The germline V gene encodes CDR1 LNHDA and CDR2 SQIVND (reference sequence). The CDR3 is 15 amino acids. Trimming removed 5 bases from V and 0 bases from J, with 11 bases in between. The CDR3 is CASSVGTASGNTIYF. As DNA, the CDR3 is TGTGCCAGTAGTGTCGGGACTGCCTCTGGAAACACCATATATTTT. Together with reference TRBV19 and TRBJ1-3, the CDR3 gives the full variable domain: DGGITQSPKYLFRKEGQNVTLSCEQNLNHDAMYWYRQDPGQGLRLIYYSQIVNDFQKGDIAEGYSVSREKKESFPLTVTSAQKNPTAFYLCASSVGTASGNTIYFGEGSWLTVV.

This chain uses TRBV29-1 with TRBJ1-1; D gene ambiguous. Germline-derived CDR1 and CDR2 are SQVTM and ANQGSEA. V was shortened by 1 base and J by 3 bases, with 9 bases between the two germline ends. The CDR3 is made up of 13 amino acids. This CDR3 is CSVEVQKDTEAFF. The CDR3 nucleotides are TGCAGCGTTGAAGTACAGAAAGACACTGAAGCTTTCTTT.

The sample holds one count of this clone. CDR3 protein: CASSFLAGTGHTDTQYF. The CDR3 DNA sequence: TGTGCCAGCAGCTTCCTAGCGGGAACGGGGCACACAGATACGCAGTATTTT. J is TRBJ2-3 and V is TRBV13, with 9 positions matching TRBD2. The V gene's germline CDR1 is PRHDT and CDR2 FYEKMQ (reference sequence). The CDR3 is 17 residues long. V was pared by 3 bases and J by 2 bases, with 9 bases of the junction left unmatched.

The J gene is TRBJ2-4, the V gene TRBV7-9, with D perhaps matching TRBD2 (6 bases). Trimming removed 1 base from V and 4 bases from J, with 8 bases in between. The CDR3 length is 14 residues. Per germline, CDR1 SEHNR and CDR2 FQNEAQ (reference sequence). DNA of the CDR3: TGTGCCAGCAGCTTAGGGACTACTAAAAACATTCAGTACTTC. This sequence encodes CASSLGTTKNIQYF. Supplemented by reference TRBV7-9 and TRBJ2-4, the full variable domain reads DTGVSQNPRHKITKRGQNVTFRCDPISEHNRLYWYRQTLGQGPEFLTYFQNEAQLEKSRLLSDRFSAERPKGSFSTLEIQRTEQGDSAMYLCASSLGTTKNIQYFGAGTRLSVL.

The CDR3 bases are TGTGCCAGCAGCCAAGTTCGAAGCGGGAGGGACAATGAGCAGTTCTTC. Translation gives CASSQVRSGRDNEQFF. The chain joins TRBV4-2 to TRBJ2-1; 10 nucleotides agree with TRBD2. Trimming cost V 1 base and J 5 bases; bases outside gene matches: 5. CDR3 length: 16 amino acids. CDR1 is LGHNA, CDR2 YNFKEQ, per germline.